Described below is a single T cell receptor beta chain sequence and its context. Its matching antigen is unknown. V was clipped by 5 bases and J by 2 bases; unmatched bases: 4. From germline, CDR1 is MNHEY and CDR2 SMNVEV (reference sequence). There are 14 residues in the CDR3. It was by quantitative 5'-RACE with molecular barcodes that TCR beta libraries were made. TCRdb recomputed calls from the 5' RACE reads with MiXCR, one row per CDR3 protein. This table has fewer than 200,000 distinct CDR3 sequences, approximately 9% appearing once. The entry originates in a study of CD8 T cells in ankylosing spondylitis. Broader study findings: Among TCR beta sequences, a motif of several highly homologous variants appeared characteristic of ankylosing spondylitis blood. The study looked at matched synovial fluid samples from ankylosing spondylitis patients. Disease-linked clones were reported to be significantly enriched there. The authors found the disease-linked clones to be CD8+ and relatively rare in peripheral blood.

This clonotype was obtained from a female donor with ankylosing spondylitis or in good health (not recorded which). The material sequenced was blood, either unsorted or a sorted T cell fraction (not recorded which). The chain is built from TRBV27 and TRBJ2-7; TRBD1 matches at 9 bases. The CDR3 nucleotides are TGTGCCAGCAGTCGGGACAGGGCGGCCTACGAGCAGTACTTC. It is translated as CASSRDRAAYEQYF.